This TCR beta chain was found in a study of neoadjuvant anti-PD-1 for oral cavity cancer. The time point denotes: after neoadjuvant nivolumab, at surgical resection. These oral cavity squamous cell carcinomas were HPV-negative and locally advanced. Study-wide points: Only a few patients per response group were TCR-analyzed; validation needed.

In regard to this clone: Its antigen is still unknown.

The CDR3 is 17 amino acids. Germline lookup yields CDR1 SGHNT and CDR2 YYREEE (reference sequence). The V end lost 1 base, the J end lost 4 bases, and 19 bases lay between the germline ends. Repertoires were generated with immunoSEQ multiplex PCR, while TCRdb's copy carries only in-frame clones and drops some. The table records around 5,800 clones, roughly 54% of them present only once. The chain couples TRBV5-4 to TRBJ2-3; D may be TRBD2 (6 bases). This receptor was obtained from a person aged 40 to 85 with oral cavity squamous cell carcinoma. Sequencing used tumor tissue, obtained after nivolumab (anti-PD-1) treatment. The CDR3 coding sequence is TGTGCCAGCAGCTTGAGAAGCGGGTTCGCTTATTCAGATACGCAGTATTTT. Translating gives CASSLRSGFAYSDTQYF.